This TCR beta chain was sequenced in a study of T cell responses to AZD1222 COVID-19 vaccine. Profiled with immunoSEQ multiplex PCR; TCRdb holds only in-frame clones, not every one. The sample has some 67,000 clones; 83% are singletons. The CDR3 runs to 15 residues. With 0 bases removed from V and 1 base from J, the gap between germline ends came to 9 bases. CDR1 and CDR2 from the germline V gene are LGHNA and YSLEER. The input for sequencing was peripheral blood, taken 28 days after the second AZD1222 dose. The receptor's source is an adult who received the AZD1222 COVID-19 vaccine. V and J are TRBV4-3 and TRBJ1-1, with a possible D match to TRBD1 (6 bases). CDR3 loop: CASSQDLTGNTEAFF. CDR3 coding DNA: TGCGCCAGCAGCCAAGACTTGACAGGGAACACTGAAGCTTTCTTT.